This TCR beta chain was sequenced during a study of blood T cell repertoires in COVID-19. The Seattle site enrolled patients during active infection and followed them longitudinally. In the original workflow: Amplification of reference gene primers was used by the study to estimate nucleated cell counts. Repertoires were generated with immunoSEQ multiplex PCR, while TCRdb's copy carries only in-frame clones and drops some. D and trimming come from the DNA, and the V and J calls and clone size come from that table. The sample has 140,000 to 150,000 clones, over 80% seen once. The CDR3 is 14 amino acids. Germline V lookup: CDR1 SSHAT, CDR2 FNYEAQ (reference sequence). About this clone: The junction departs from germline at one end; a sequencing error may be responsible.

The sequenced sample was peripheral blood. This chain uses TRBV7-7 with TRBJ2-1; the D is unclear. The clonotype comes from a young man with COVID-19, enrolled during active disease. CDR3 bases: TGTGCTAGCAGCTTAGCACAGAATTACAATGAGCAGTTCTTC. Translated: CASSLAQNYNEQFF.